This TCR beta chain was recorded in a study of T-cell reconstitution after alpha-beta-depleted transplantation in children. As concerns this clonotype: Just one base apart from a much larger clone, this may be a read error.

Researchers prepared the TCRbeta library using unique molecular identifiers, the study reports. TCRdb ran MiXCR on the PCR reads and lists one entry per CDR3 protein. The data show roughly 150,000 distinct CDR3 sequences, 8.5% to 14% seen once. This CDR3 has 14 residues. V dropped 8 bases and J dropped 7; count of bases not matched to a gene: 11. Germline values: CDR1 KGHSH, CDR2 LQKENI. V gene TRBV18 combines with J gene TRBJ1-1, with 9 bases identical to TRBD1. This receptor was identified in a boy aged 2 to 9 with acute myeloid leukemia, due to receive a stem cell transplant. The sample was PBMCs, taken before TCRalphabeta/CD19-depleted stem cell transplant. CDR3 sequence: CASTSRTGDDEAFF. Here the CDR3 DNA reads TGTGCCAGCACATCTCGGACAGGGGACGATGAAGCTTTCTTT.